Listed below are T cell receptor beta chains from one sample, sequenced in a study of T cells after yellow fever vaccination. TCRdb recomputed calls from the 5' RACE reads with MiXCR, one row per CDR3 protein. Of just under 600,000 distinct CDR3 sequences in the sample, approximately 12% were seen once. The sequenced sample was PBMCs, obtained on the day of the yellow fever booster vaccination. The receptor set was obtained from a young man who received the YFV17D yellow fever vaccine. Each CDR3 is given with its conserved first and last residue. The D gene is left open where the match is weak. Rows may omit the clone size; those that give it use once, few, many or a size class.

TGTGCCAGCTCCGGGACAGGTATACACGAGCAGTACTTC CASSGTGIHEQYF TRBD1 NA TRBJ2-7 TRBV13
TGTGCCAGCAGTGTAGGGGGGAGAGGGACTGAAGCTTTCTTT CASSVGGRGTEAFF NA NA TRBJ1-1 TRBV2
TGTGCCAGCAGTTTGGTAGCGAGTAATACGCAGTATTTT CASSLVASNTQYF NA NA TRBJ2-3 TRBV28
TGTGCCAGCAGCTCGCCGACAGGGTTCCTCTATGAGCAGTTCTTC CASSSPTGFLYEQFF TRBD1 few TRBJ2-1 TRBV27
TGCAGCGTTGGGGGAAAGGGGAATGAGCAGTTCTTC CSVGGKGNEQFF NA many TRBJ2-1 TRBV29-1
TGTGCCAGCAGCCCCCAGGGGTCCAAAAACATTCAGTACTTC CASSPQGSKNIQYF NA few TRBJ2-4 TRBV5-6
TGTGCCAGTAGTACCGCAGGGATCGGGGAGCTGTTTTTT CASSTAGIGELFF NA few TRBJ2-2 TRBV19
TGTGCCAGCACCGAGGACAGATCCTACAATGAGCAGTTCTTC CASTEDRSYNEQFF NA NA TRBJ2-1 TRBV5-4
TGTGCCAGTAGTACGGTAGGGAGCTACGAGCAGTACTTC CASSTVGSYEQYF NA NA TRBJ2-7 TRBV19
TGCAGTGCTAGCGGACAGGAGCTTGAAAAACTGTTTTTT CSASGQELEKLFF TRBD1 NA TRBJ1-4 TRBV20-1
TGTGCCAGCAGTTCCCGACTAGCGGGATCAGAGACCCAGTACTTC CASSSRLAGSETQYF TRBD2 many TRBJ2-5 TRBV12-3/TRBV12-4
TGTGCCAGTAGTATGCCGGGACAGACCTACGAGCAGTACTTC CASSMPGQTYEQYF TRBD1 few TRBJ2-7 TRBV19
TGCAGTGCTAGACCCATTAGCGGGAGGGGCGAGCAGTTCTTC CSARPISGRGEQFF TRBD2 NA TRBJ2-1 TRBV20-1
TGTGCCAGCAGCCCGGAGGACGGGAGGGTGCAGTACTTC CASSPEDGRVQYF TRBD2 few TRBJ2-7 TRBV7-2
TGTGCCAGCAGTGACTCTGGGACAGGGGCGAGTGAGCAGTTCTTC CASSDSGTGASEQFF TRBD1 few TRBJ2-1 TRBV6-4
TGTGCCAGCAGCCAACGGGCAGGGGGCTTCTACGAGCAGTACTTC CASSQRAGGFYEQYF TRBD1 NA TRBJ2-7 TRBV6-2/TRBV6-3
TGTGCCAGCAGCCACGCCGGCCTTCAAGTGCTAGAGCAGTACTTC CASSHAGLQVLEQYF NA few TRBJ2-7 TRBV16
TGCAGCGTTGAATCGGTAGGGGGCGAGCAGTACTTC CSVESVGGEQYF NA NA TRBJ2-7 TRBV29-1